The 9 T cell receptor beta chains below were found in one sample sequenced in a study of blood T cell repertoires in COVID-19. TCRdb's table, derived via immunoSEQ multiplex PCR, lists solely in-frame clones and lacks some. The sample carries tens of thousands of clones, about 80% recorded once. Sequencing was performed on peripheral blood. The receptors shown here come from a man aged 50-59 years with COVID-19, enrolled during active disease.

This clone was detected once. This chain connects TRBV7-8 to TRBJ1-1; 7 positions agree with TRBD1. The junction had 7 bases not matched to a gene; V was cut back by 5 bases and J by 4 bases. The CDR3 contains 14 residues. The germline CDR1 and CDR2 sequences are SGHVS and FQNEAQ. The DNA of the CDR3 is TGTGCCAGCAGCAAACGATCAGGGGGCACTGAAGCTTTCTTT. It is translated as CASSKRSGGTEAFF. Using reference TRBV7-8 and TRBJ1-1 for the parts outside the CDR3, the full variable domain is GAGVSQSPRYKVAKRGQDVALRCDPISGHVSLFWYQQALGQGPEFLTYFQNEAQLDKSGLPSDRFFAERPEGSVSTLKIQRTQQEDSAVYLCASSKRSGGTEAFFGQGTRLTVV.

The chain has TRBV5-4 and TRBJ2-3; 8 bases agree with TRBD2. Germline V lookup: CDR1 SGHNT, CDR2 YYREEE (reference sequence). V was pared by 0 bases and J by 1 base, with 7 bases of the junction left unmatched. This CDR3 contains 17 residues. This CDR3 is CASSLAQTSGRTDTQYF. The CDR3 DNA sequence: TGTGCCAGCAGCTTGGCGCAAACTAGCGGCCGCACAGATACGCAGTATTTT. Complete variable domain (other parts from reference TRBV5-4 and TRBJ2-3): ETGVTQSPTHLIKTRGQQVTLRCSSQSGHNTVSWYQQALGQGPQFIFQYYREEENGRGNFPPRFSGLQFPNYSSELNVNALELDDSALYLCASSLAQTSGRTDTQYFGPGTRLTVL.

The chain employs TRBV19 and TRBJ2-7; the D is unclear. V lost 6 bases and J 3 bases, leaving 18 bases between the germline ends. Per germline, CDR1 LNHDA and CDR2 SQIVND (reference sequence). The CDR3 is 15 amino acids. For the CDR3, the DNA is TGTGCCAGTAGCATCCTAGGCGGCACTGGCTACGAGCAGTACTTC. This encodes CASSILGGTGYEQYF.

The chain joins TRBV28 to TRBJ2-7, with 9 positions matching TRBD1. V shed 6 bases, J shed 5 bases, and the junction held 11 bases outside the gene matches. In germline, CDR1 is MDHEN, CDR2 SYDVKM. This CDR3 has 15 residues. The CDR3 here is CASRKPGTGSHEQYF. CDR3 bases: TGTGCCAGCAGGAAACCCGGGACAGGGAGCCACGAGCAGTACTTC.

The gene calls are TRBV7-3 and TRBJ2-2; D ambiguous. The V and J ends lost 5 bases and 6 bases respectively, with 7 bases between them. Germline V gene lookup returns CDR1 SGHTA and CDR2 FQGTGA. The CDR3 totals 12 residues. The CDR3 region has the DNA TGTGCCAGCAGCATTTCTCCCGGGGAGCTGTTTTTT. Translating it yields CASSISPGELFF.

The gene calls are TRBV5-4 and TRBJ2-1, with a tentative D call TRBD2 (6 bases). The germline V gene encodes CDR1 SGHNT and CDR2 YYREEE (reference sequence). There are 14 residues in the CDR3. Trimming stripped 2 bases from V and 7 bases from J, with 13 bases between. CDR3 sequence (DNA): TGTGCCAGCAGCTTTGGCGGGACGGGGAATGAGCAGTTCTTC. Protein: CASSFGGTGNEQFF.

The chain couples TRBV2 to TRBJ2-5; D unclear. The germline V gene encodes CDR1 SNHLY and CDR2 FYNNEI. This CDR3 is 12 amino acids long. V lost 2 bases and J lost 5, with 6 bases in between. Here the CDR3 DNA reads TGTGCCAGCAGTGAACAGTGGGAGACCCAGTACTTC. This encodes CASSEQWETQYF.

V and J are TRBV15 and TRBJ2-7; possible D gene TRBD2, 5 bases. This CDR3 comprises 14 residues. CDR1 and CDR2 (germline): LNHNV, YYDKDF (reference sequence). Trimming left V 1 base short and J 2 bases short, with 9 bases between. CDR3 in amino acids: CATSRAGTPYEQYF. For the CDR3, the DNA is TGTGCCACCAGCAGAGCGGGAACCCCCTACGAGCAGTACTTC. Drawing the rest from reference TRBV15 and TRBJ2-7, the complete variable domain is DAMVIQNPRYQVTQFGKPVTLSCSQTLNHNVMYWYQQKSSQAPKLLFHYYDKDFNNEADTPDNFQSRRPNTSFCFLDIRSPGLGDTAMYLCATSRAGTPYEQYFGPGTRLTVT.

The chain carries TRBV6-5 and TRBJ2-1; 7 bases line up with TRBD1. The germline V gene encodes CDR1 MNHEY and CDR2 SVGAGI. Trimming removed 6 bases from V and 4 bases from J; junction bases left unmatched: 6. The CDR3 has 14 residues. CDR3 in DNA: TGTGCCAGCAGCCCGGGACAGATTTACAATGAGCAGTTCTTC. Amino acid sequence: CASSPGQIYNEQFF.